Listed below are T cell receptor beta chains from one sample, sequenced in a study of radiotherapy plus CTLA-4 blockade in lung cancer. The data were produced by immunoSEQ multiplex PCR, yet TCRdb's version contains in-frame clones alone and is incomplete. The table includes over 85,000 clones, about four fifths detected once. The input for sequencing was peripheral blood, taken from a patient treated with radiotherapy plus ipilimumab. These receptors originate from a human donor with non-small cell lung cancer who had a partial response to radiotherapy plus ipilimumab. Some clones in this sample may be carry-over from other donors' samples. CDR3s include the opening cysteine and the closing phenylalanine or tryptophan. A D gene is named only where the DNA matches it firmly. Part of the rows lack a size; the others show once, few, many or a class for expanded clones.

size	D	J	V	DNA	CDR3
NA	NA	TRBJ1-4	TRBV15	TGTGCCACCAGCAGAGATTACCCGGGAGGAGGGGTTGAAAAACTGTTTTTT	CATSRDYPGGGVEKLFF
NA	TRBD2	TRBJ2-7	TRBV5-4	TGTGCCAGCAGTACGACTAGCGGCTCTCAGTACGAGCAGTACTTC	CASSTTSGSQYEQYF
few	NA	TRBJ1-4	TRBV7-2	TGTGCCAGCAGCCCCGGGGGAGCAACTAATGAAAAACTGTTTTTT	CASSPGGATNEKLFF
NA	NA	TRBJ2-1	TRBV6-5	TGTGCCAGCAGTTACGGACAAAGCCTATCCTACAATGAGCAGTTCTTC	CASSYGQSLSYNEQFF
once	NA	TRBJ2-1	TRBV2	TGTGCCAGTGGCTACCCAGGGGATGAGCAGTTCTTC	CASGYPGDEQFF
NA	NA	TRBJ2-7	TRBV27	TGTGCCAGTGGGACATCCTTCTCCTACGAGCAGTACTTC	CASGTSFSYEQYF
NA	TRBD1	TRBJ2-2	TRBV4-1	TGCGCCAGCAGCCTCTACAGGGGGACCTTGAACACCGGGGAGCTGTTTTTT	CASSLYRGTLNTGELFF
NA	TRBD1	TRBJ2-5	TRBV11-3	TGTGCCAGCAGCGCCCGACAGGGGATATACCAAGAGACCCAGTACTTC	CASSARQGIYQETQYF
NA	NA	TRBJ2-5	TRBV28	TGTGCCAGCAGTTTGGTTCGGGGGGCAGAGACCCAGTACTTC	CASSLVRGAETQYF
NA	NA	TRBJ1-1	TRBV7-2	TGTGCCAGCAGCTTTCCTAACACTGAAGCTTTCTTT	CASSFPNTEAFF
NA	TRBD1	TRBJ1-5	TRBV18	TGTGCCAGCTCGCAGGGACAGCTCAATCAGCCCCAGCATTTT	CASSQGQLNQPQHF
NA	TRBD2	TRBJ2-3	TRBV5-4	TGTGCCAGCAGCTTGGGTAGCGGGAGAGGCACAGATACGCAGTATTTT	CASSLGSGRGTDTQYF
once	NA	TRBJ1-2	TRBV11-2	TGTGCCAGCAGCCCCTTCGGCCGGGGAGGGGATGGCTACACCTTC	CASSPFGRGGDGYTF
NA	TRBD1	TRBJ2-2	TRBV5-8	TGTGCCAGCAGCGTTTATGGACAGGGAAGAAACACCGGGGAGCTGTTTTTT	CASSVYGQGRNTGELFF
few	TRBD1	TRBJ1-2	TRBV19	TGTGCCAGTAGCCGACAGGGGGCGAATTGGGGCTACACCTTC	CASSRQGANWGYTF
few	NA	TRBJ2-7	TRBV7-2	TGTGCCAGCAGCTTAGTTGGAGGGAACTCCTACGAGCAGTACTTC	CASSLVGGNSYEQYF
NA	NA	TRBJ1-3	TRBV7-3	TGTGCCAGCAGCTTAGGGCCTGGAAACACCATATATTTT	CASSLGPGNTIYF
once	TRBD1	TRBJ1-1	TRBV5-1	TGCGCCAGCAGCCGGGGACAGGACACTGAAGCTTTCTTT	CASSRGQDTEAFF
NA	TRBD2	TRBJ2-1	TRBV7-2	TGTGCCAGCAGCAAGGGATACCGGGGGGTCTACAATGAGCAGTTCTTC	CASSKGYRGVYNEQFF
NA	TRBD1	TRBJ1-1	TRBV29-1	TGCAGCGGCGAGGGACAGGGGTCCACTGAAGCTTTCTTT	CSGEGQGSTEAFF
NA	TRBD2	TRBJ2-1	TRBV2	TGTGCCAGCAGGAAACTAGCGGGAGCTCGCAATGAGCAGTTCTTC	CASRKLAGARNEQFF
few	TRBD1	TRBJ1-5	TRBV5-5	TGTGCCAGCAGCTTGGCCCTGACAGGGGCGGAAGGTCAGCCCCAGCATTTT	CASSLALTGAEGQPQHF
NA	NA	TRBJ2-3	TRBV11-3	TGTGCCAGCAGCTTATCCCAGAGCACAGATACGCAGTATTTT	CASSLSQSTDTQYF
NA	NA	TRBJ1-2	TRBV14	TGTGCCAGCAGCCAAGCCGGGAGCCGCCGGATTGGCTACACCTTC	CASSQAGSRRIGYTF
NA	NA	TRBJ2-3	TRBV5-1	TGCGCCAGCAGTAGTCAGGAGGGGACGGGAGATACGCAGTATTTT	CASSSQEGTGDTQYF
NA	TRBD2	TRBJ2-3	TRBV5-1	TGCGCCAGCAGCTGGACTAGCGGGATTGGGAAGGATACGCAGTATTTT	CASSWTSGIGKDTQYF
NA	TRBD1	TRBJ1-5	TRBV6-6	TGTGCCACCGGACAGGGGGCTACTCAGCCCCAGCATTTT	CATGQGATQPQHF
NA	NA	TRBJ2-7	TRBV15	TGTGCCACCAGCAGTACACTTTCTGGGGGCTCCCTTCACGAGCAGTACTTC	CATSSTLSGGSLHEQYF
NA	TRBD1	TRBJ2-7	TRBV19	TGTGCCAGTAGTTCCGACGGGACAGAGCGACGCGAGCAGTACTTC	CASSSDGTERREQYF
NA	TRBD1	TRBJ2-3	TRBV5-1	TGCGCCAGCAGCTGGGACAGGGTTTTTGGAGATACGCAGTATTTT	CASSWDRVFGDTQYF
NA	TRBD2	TRBJ2-5	TRBV5-6	TGTGCCAGCAGCTCGGGACTAACGAAGTTCGAGACCCAGTACTTC	CASSSGLTKFETQYF